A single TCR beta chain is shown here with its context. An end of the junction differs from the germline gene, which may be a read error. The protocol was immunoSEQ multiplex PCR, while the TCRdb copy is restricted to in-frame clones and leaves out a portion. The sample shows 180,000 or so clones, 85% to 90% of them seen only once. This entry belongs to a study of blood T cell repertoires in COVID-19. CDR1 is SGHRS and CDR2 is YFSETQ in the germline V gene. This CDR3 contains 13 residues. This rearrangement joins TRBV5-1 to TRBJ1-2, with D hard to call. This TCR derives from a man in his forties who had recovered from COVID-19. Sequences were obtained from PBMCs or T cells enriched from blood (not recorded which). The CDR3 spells CASSLYLNYDYTF. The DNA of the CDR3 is TGCGCCAGCAGTCTATACCTCAACTATGACTACACCTTC. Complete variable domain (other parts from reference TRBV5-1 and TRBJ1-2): KAGVTQTPRYLIKTRGQQVTLSCSPISGHRSVSWYQQTPGQGLQFLFEYFSETQRNKGNFPGRFSGRQFSNSRSEMNVSTLELGDSALYLCASSLYLNYDYTFGSGTRLTVV.